This T cell receptor beta chain was sequenced for a study of beta chain features in type 1 diabetes. On the study more broadly: The patient and healthy donor groups were comparable for age, gender and cell yields.

The sequenced template was cDNA made from the entire isolated RNA. Some clones are missing from TCRdb's copy, which holds only in-frame ones; the method was immunoSEQ multiplex PCR. The sample has 120,000 to 150,000 clones, around a tenth seen once; the top ten hold around 0.65%. This CDR3 comprises 15 residues. Germline assignment: CDR1 SGHNT and CDR2 YYREEE (reference sequence). Unmatched junction bases numbered 7, after V lost 1 base and J lost 11 bases. The V and J genes are TRBV5-4 and TRBJ2-1, with TRBD1 identical over 12 bases. The TCR comes from a woman aged 40-49 years in good health. Material for sequencing was central memory CD4+ T cells from blood. CDR3 protein: CASSLPGTGGHQQFF. The CDR3 bases are TGTGCCAGCAGCTTGCCCGGGACAGGGGGCCATCAGCAGTTCTTC.